The 18 T cell receptor beta chains reported below all come from one sample, sequenced in a study of control samples from healthy donors and cancer patients. Sequencing was performed with immunoSEQ multiplex PCR; in TCRdb, only in-frame clones are kept and a portion is missing. The table has under 300,000 clones, around 79% seen once. The sequencing input was PBMCs. The receptors stem from a woman aged 55-75 years with lung cancer.

With regard to this clone: Other DNA sequences within the sample encode an identical CDR3. J is TRBJ2-5 and V is TRBV18; no definite D call. V was trimmed by 3 bases and J by 1 base, leaving 9 bases between them. The germline gives CDR1 KGHSH, CDR2 LQKENI. The CDR3 extends over 14 amino acids. CDR3 region: CASSPLAFQETQYF. The CDR3, as DNA: TGTGCCAGCTCACCGTTGGCGTTCCAAGAGACCCAGTACTTC.

The chain employs TRBV5-1 and TRBJ2-7; 8 nucleotides match TRBD2. Trimming at V came to 5 bases and at J to 4 bases, leaving 11 bases not matched to a gene. The CDR3 totals 15 residues. Looked up from germline, CDR1 is SGHRS and CDR2 is YFSETQ. CDR3 sequence (DNA): TGCGCCAGCAGGTATATAGCGGGGCCCGTGTACGAGCAGTACTTC. It specifies CASRYIAGPVYEQYF.

This clone turned up a few times. The J gene is TRBJ2-7, the V gene TRBV7-9; D ambiguous. CDR1 is SEHNR, CDR2 FQNEAQ, per germline (reference sequence). V was pared by 0 bases and J by 13 bases, with 16 bases between. This CDR3 region has 13 residues. The DNA of the CDR3 is TGTGCCAGCAGCTTAGCGCTGGTCGACACTACCTACTTC. Translated, it gives CASSLALVDTTYF.

The V call is TRBV7-8, the J call TRBJ2-5, with D hard to call. Germline CDR1 SGHVS, CDR2 FQNEAQ. The CDR3 is made up of 14 amino acids. V dropped 1 base and J dropped 5 bases, with 11 bases sitting between them. The CDR3: CASSLDSSGETQYF. CDR3 sequence (DNA): TGTGCCAGCAGCTTAGACTCGTCCGGGGAGACCCAGTACTTC.

This sequence joins TRBV28 and TRBJ1-2; D possibly corresponds to TRBD1 (5 bases). This CDR3 comprises 15 residues. The germline gives CDR1 MDHEN, CDR2 SYDVKM. With 3 bases removed from V and 4 bases from J, the gap between germline ends came to 15 bases. The CDR3 DNA sequence: TGTGCCAGCAGTTTTGGGCCCAAAGGGGCCTATGGCTACACCTTC. Amino acid sequence: CASSFGPKGAYGYTF.

V usage is TRBV28 and J usage is TRBJ1-3, with 10 bases identical to TRBD1. After removal of 7 bases from V and 4 bases from J, the junction contained 7 bases not matched to a gene. The germline gives CDR1 MDHEN, CDR2 SYDVKM. This CDR3 has 15 residues. Here the CDR3 reads CASTWGTGVGNTIYF. CDR3 sequence (DNA): TGTGCCAGCACCTGGGGGACAGGGGTCGGAAACACCATATATTTT.

This chain uses TRBV19 with TRBJ1-6; D gene unclear. V dropped 6 bases and J dropped 5 bases, with 17 bases sitting between them. Germline values: CDR1 LNHDA, CDR2 SQIVND (reference sequence). The CDR3 has 16 residues. CDR3 in DNA: TGTGCCAGTAGCTCGACTACAAGATATAATAATTCACCCCTCCACTTT. Its translation: CASSSTTRYNNSPLHF.

This clone appeared a few times. The chain employs TRBV4-1 and TRBJ2-7, with TRBD2 matching over 7 bases. This CDR3 spans 14 amino acids. Germline trimming cut 0 bases from V and 3 bases from J; bases unmatched to any gene: 2. Germline V gene sequence: CDR1 MGHRA, CDR2 YSYEKL. The CDR3 loop is CASSQDPGGYEQYF. DNA for the CDR3: TGCGCCAGCAGCCAAGACCCGGGAGGCTACGAGCAGTACTTC.

The chain combines TRBV7-9 with TRBJ1-2; TRBD1 might be the D (5 bases). The CDR3 spans 16 residues. V was trimmed by 6 bases and J by 8 bases, leaving 25 bases between them. Germline loops: CDR1 SEHNR, CDR2 FQNEAQ (reference sequence). This chain's CDR3 is CASRPARDSYLGGYTF. CDR3 coding DNA: TGTGCCAGCAGGCCTGCCCGGGACTCCTATCTGGGAGGCTACACCTTC.

V and J are TRBV3-1 (or the pseudogene TRBV3-2) and TRBJ1-1, with a possible D match to TRBD1 (6 bases). V was clipped by 6 bases and J by 1 base, with 12 bases between them. The germline CDR1 and CDR2 sequences are LGHDT and YNNKEL (reference sequence). The CDR3 runs to 14 residues. The CDR3 coding sequence is TGTGCCAGCAGGAAGGGGGTGGGGAACACTGAAGCTTTCTTT. Translated: CASRKGVGNTEAFF.

Concerning this clone itself: Other DNA sequences within the sample encode an identical CDR3. The V and J genes are TRBV29-1 and TRBJ1-1, with D perhaps matching TRBD1 (5 bases). Germline loops: CDR1 SQVTM, CDR2 ANQGSEA. The CDR3 has 13 amino acids. The V gene lost 4 bases and the J gene lost 1 base, with 10 bases spanning the gap. The DNA of the CDR3 is TGCAGCGTTGTGGGCCAGGGGAACACTGAAGCTTTCTTT. Translated, it gives CSVVGQGNTEAFF.

J is TRBJ2-3 and V is TRBV9; the match to TRBD2 covers 9 bases. From germline, CDR1 is SGDLS and CDR2 YYNGEE. V lost 6 bases and J lost 0; bases outside the gene matches: 5. The CDR3 length is 15 residues. The CDR3 spells CASTAGGLSTDTQYF. In DNA, the CDR3 is TGTGCCAGCACAGCGGGAGGATTGAGCACAGATACGCAGTATTTT.

As DNA, the CDR3 is TGTGCCACAGGGGGCCTCTACACCTTC. Encoded protein: CATGGLYTF. This rearrangement joins TRBV30 to TRBJ1-2; TRBD1 matches at 9 bases. Trimming took 8 bases from V and 10 from J; bases not matched to a gene: 2. The germline V gene has CDR1 GTSNPN and CDR2 SVGIG (reference sequence). The CDR3 runs to 9 residues.

This clone has more than one count but fewer than ten. V is TRBV10-3 and J is TRBJ2-3, with D perhaps being TRBD1 or TRBD2 (7 bases each). The CDR3 is 14 residues long. The V gene's germline CDR1 is ENHRY and CDR2 SYGVKD. V was cut by 8 bases and J by 6 bases, with 18 bases left in between. The CDR3 DNA reads as TGTGCCATCCCAGGGGGGGGGTCGGCGGATACGCAGTATTTT. This codes for CAIPGGGSADTQYF.

The chain uses TRBV7-9 and TRBJ1-1; D might be TRBD1 (5 bases). Trimming left V 4 bases short and J 0 bases short, with 12 bases between. The germline V gene encodes CDR1 SEHNR and CDR2 FQNEAQ (reference sequence). The CDR3 is made up of 15 amino acids. This chain's CDR3 is CASSYQGLMNTEAFF. CDR3 nucleotide sequence: TGTGCCAGCAGCTACCAGGGCCTTATGAACACTGAAGCTTTCTTT.

The V and J genes are TRBV27 and TRBJ1-2; no reliable D call. The V and J ends lost 0 bases and 1 base respectively, with 9 bases between them. The germline CDR1 and CDR2 sequences are MNHEY and SMNVEV (reference sequence). The CDR3 loop spans 15 amino acids. The chain's CDR3 is CASSLSRTVNYGYTF. The CDR3 DNA is TGTGCCAGCAGTTTATCGCGGACGGTTAACTATGGCTACACCTTC.

The chain is built from TRBV4-1 and TRBJ1-5; no clear D. CDR1 MGHRA and CDR2 YSYEKL come from the germline V gene. V was pared by 2 bases and J by 6 bases, with 11 bases between. The CDR3 has 14 amino acids. The CDR3 here is CASSQSQRSQPQHF. DNA of the CDR3: TGCGCCAGCAGCCAATCCCAAAGGAGTCAGCCCCAGCATTTT.

The CDR3 sequence: CASSIAPGNYGYTF. In nucleotides, the CDR3 is TGTGCCAGTAGTATAGCTCCGGGTAACTATGGCTACACCTTC. The chain carries TRBV19 and TRBJ1-2, with D uncertain. Germline CDR1 reads LNHDA; CDR2 reads SQIVND (reference sequence). The CDR3 length is 14 residues. The V end was cut by 1 base, the J end by 1 base, with 7 bases between.